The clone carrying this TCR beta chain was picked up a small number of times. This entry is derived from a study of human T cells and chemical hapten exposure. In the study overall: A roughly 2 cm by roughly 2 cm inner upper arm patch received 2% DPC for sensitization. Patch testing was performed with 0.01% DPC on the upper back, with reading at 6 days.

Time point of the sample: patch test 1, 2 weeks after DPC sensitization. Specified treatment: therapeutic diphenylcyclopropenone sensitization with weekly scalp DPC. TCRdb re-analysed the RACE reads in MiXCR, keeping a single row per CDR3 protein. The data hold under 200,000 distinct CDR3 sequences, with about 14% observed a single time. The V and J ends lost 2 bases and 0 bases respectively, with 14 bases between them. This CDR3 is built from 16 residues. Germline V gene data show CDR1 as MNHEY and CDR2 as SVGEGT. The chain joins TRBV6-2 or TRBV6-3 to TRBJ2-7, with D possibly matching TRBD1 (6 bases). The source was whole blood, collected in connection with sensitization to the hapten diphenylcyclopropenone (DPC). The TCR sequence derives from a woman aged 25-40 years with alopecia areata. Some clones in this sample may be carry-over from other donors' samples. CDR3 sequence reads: CASSYTGTKGSYEQYF. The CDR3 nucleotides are TGTGCCAGCAGTTACACCGGGACAAAAGGCTCCTACGAGCAGTACTTC.